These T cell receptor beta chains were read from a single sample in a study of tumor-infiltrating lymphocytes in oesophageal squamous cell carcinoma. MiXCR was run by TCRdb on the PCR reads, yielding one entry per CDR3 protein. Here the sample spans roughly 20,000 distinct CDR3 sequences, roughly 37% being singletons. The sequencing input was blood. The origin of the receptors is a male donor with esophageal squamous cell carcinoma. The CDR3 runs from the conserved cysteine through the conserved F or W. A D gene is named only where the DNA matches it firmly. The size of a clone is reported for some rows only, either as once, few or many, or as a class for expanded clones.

CASSPGQALEQYF	TGTGCCAGCAGCCCCGGACAGGCTCTCGAGCAGTACTTC	.	TRBD1	TRBV7-2	TRBJ2-7
CASSFGTTYQETQYF	TGTGCCAGCAGCTTCGGGACTACGTACCAAGAGACCCAGTACTTC	.	TRBD2	TRBV7-8	TRBJ2-5
CASSLVGSGWSSYNEQFF	TGTGCCAGCAGCTTAGTTGGTAGCGGCTGGAGCTCCTACAATGAGCAGTTCTTC	medium-sized	.	TRBV7-2	TRBJ2-1
CASSPSDSSNQPQHF	TGTGCCAGCAGCCCGTCGGACAGTAGCAATCAGCCCCAGCATTTT	medium-sized	.	TRBV7-8	TRBJ1-5
CASSVGLAYEQFF	TGTGCCAGCAGCGTAGGACTAGCCTATGAGCAGTTCTTC	.	TRBD2	TRBV9	TRBJ2-1
CASSLNQYTGELFF	TGTGCCAGCAGCTTAAACCAGTACACCGGGGAGCTGTTTTTT	few	.	TRBV7-3	TRBJ2-2
CASSIGTSGAYNEQFF	TGTGCCAGTAGTATAGGGACTAGCGGGGCCTACAATGAGCAGTTCTTC	many	TRBD2	TRBV19	TRBJ2-1
CASSARLAGETQYF	TGTGCCAGCAGCGCCAGACTAGCGGGAGAGACCCAGTACTTC	few	TRBD2	TRBV7-2	TRBJ2-5
CATSAGAGGSPLHF	TGTGCCACCAGTGCTGGAGCTGGGGGTTCACCCCTCCACTTT	many	.	TRBV24-1	TRBJ1-6
CASSPATADTEAFF	TGTGCCAGCTCACCAGCAACGGCGGACACTGAAGCTTTCTTT	.	.	TRBV18	TRBJ1-1
CASSLRVGGEETQYF	TGTGCCAGCAGCTTGAGAGTGGGGGGGGAAGAGACCCAGTACTTC	medium-sized	TRBD2	TRBV7-9	TRBJ2-5
CASSLGGYEQFF	TGTGCCAGCAGCTTGGGGGGCTATGAGCAGTTCTTC	few	.	TRBV7-6	TRBJ2-1
CASSLTGTGIEQFF	TGTGCCAGCAGCTTAACAGGGACTGGGATTGAGCAGTTCTTC	many	.	TRBV11-2	TRBJ2-1
CASSYISSGRNDEQYF	TGTGCCAGCAGCTACATTAGCAGCGGGAGAAACGATGAGCAGTACTTC	many	TRBD2	TRBV11-3	TRBJ2-7
CASSTTANTEAFF	TGTGCCAGCAGCACGACAGCAAACACTGAAGCTTTCTTT	once	.	TRBV7-6	TRBJ1-1
CASSFLPTSSGANVLTF	TGTGCCAGCAGCTTCCTACCTACCAGCTCTGGGGCCAACGTCCTGACTTTC	.	.	TRBV7-9	TRBJ2-6
CASSFTSGVGEKLFF	TGCGCCAGCAGCTTCACAAGCGGGGTAGGAGAAAAACTGTTTTTT	many	.	TRBV5-1	TRBJ1-4
CASSSVGLAEAGSYNEQFF	TGTGCCAGCAGCTCCGTAGGACTAGCGGAGGCCGGCTCCTACAATGAGCAGTTCTTC	.	TRBD2	TRBV11-2	TRBJ2-1
CASSLGQNSGNTIYF	TGTGCCAGCAGCCTGGGACAGAACTCTGGAAACACCATATATTTT	many	TRBD1	TRBV6-1	TRBJ1-3
CASSPVSGKSSYEQYF	TGCGCCAGCAGTCCGGTCAGCGGGAAGAGCTCCTACGAGCAGTACTTC	.	TRBD2	TRBV10-1	TRBJ2-7
CASSLTGTGGASDTQYF	TGCGCCAGCAGCCTGACCGGGACAGGGGGCGCCTCAGATACGCAGTATTTT	many	TRBD1	TRBV5-1	TRBJ2-3
CASSPLPGQGNEQYF	TGTGCCAGCAGCCCTCTTCCGGGACAGGGGAACGAGCAGTACTTC	medium-sized	TRBD1	TRBV7-6	TRBJ2-7
CASSLRQGPSETQYF	TGTGCCAGCAGCTTGCGACAGGGACCCTCCGAGACCCAGTACTTC	.	TRBD1	TRBV7-8	TRBJ2-5
CASSPLTEGIQYF	TGTGCCAGCTCACCACTCACAGAGGGCATTCAGTACTTC	many	.	TRBV18	TRBJ2-4
CASRDRGWNQETQYF	TGTGCCAGCAGAGACAGGGGGTGGAATCAAGAGACCCAGTACTTC	many	TRBD1	TRBV2	TRBJ2-5
CASRDYSSYNEQFF	TGTGCCAGCAGGGACTATAGCTCCTACAATGAGCAGTTCTTC	medium-sized	.	TRBV12-3/TRBV12-4	TRBJ2-1
CASSLGGRSTDTQYF	TGTGCCAGCAGCCTAGGCGGGAGGTCTACAGATACGCAGTATTTT	.	TRBD2	TRBV7-3	TRBJ2-3
CASSSAGQGTNEQFF	TGCGCCAGCAGTTCAGCGGGACAGGGAACCAATGAGCAGTTCTTC	.	TRBD1	TRBV10-1	TRBJ2-1
CAISEGTVSNQPQHF	TGTGCCATCAGTGAGGGGACAGTTAGCAATCAGCCCCAGCATTTT	many	TRBD1	TRBV10-3	TRBJ1-5
CASSPYGGRTEAFF	TGTGCCAGCAGCCCCTACGGGGGGCGGACTGAAGCTTTCTTT	many	.	TRBV11-1	TRBJ1-1
CASSSLAGVGDEQFF	TGTGCCAGCAGTTCGCTAGCGGGAGTCGGCGACGAGCAGTTCTTC	.	TRBD2	TRBV6-5	TRBJ2-1
CASSPKANGNEQFF	TGTGCCAGCAGCCCGAAGGCCAACGGAAATGAGCAGTTCTTC	.	.	TRBV7-9	TRBJ2-1
CASSQRGSSYNEQFF	TGTGCCAGCAGCCAGCGAGGGAGCTCCTACAATGAGCAGTTCTTC	once	.	TRBV7-3	TRBJ2-1
CASSLVAVEDTQYF	TGTGCCAGCAGTTTAGTTGCGGTAGAAGATACGCAGTACTTC	few	.	TRBV12-3/TRBV12-4	TRBJ2-5
CASSERARNTGELFF	TGTGCCAGCAGTGAACGCGCACGGAACACCGGGGAGCTGTTTTTT	.	.	TRBV6-2/TRBV6-3	TRBJ2-2
CASSSPGLAGGEQYF	TGTGCCAGCAGCTCGCCGGGACTAGCGGGGGGTGAGCAGTACTTC	.	TRBD2	TRBV7-8	TRBJ2-4
CASSDGDEKLFF	TGTGCCAGCAGTGACGGGGATGAAAAACTGTTTTTT	.	.	TRBV6-1	TRBJ1-4
CASVSSPPSGRALVEQYF	TGTGCCAGCGTGTCCTCTCCCCCCAGCGGGAGGGCCCTGGTTGAGCAGTACTTC	medium-sized	TRBD2	TRBV7-2	TRBJ2-7
CASSRGPGTYEQYF	TGTGCCAGCAGCCGGGGGCCCGGTACCTACGAGCAGTACTTC	few	.	TRBV12-3/TRBV12-4	TRBJ2-7
CASSPGQGNEKLFF	TGTGCCAGCAGTCCGGGACAGGGTAATGAAAAACTGTTTTTT	many	TRBD1	TRBV7-9	TRBJ1-4
CASSPFPTSTGGDTQYF	TGTGCCAGCAGCCCCTTCCCCACTAGCACCGGGGGTGATACGCAGTATTTT	.	.	TRBV5-3	TRBJ2-3
CASRDPRPPYEQYF	TGTGCCAGCAGGGACCCCCGACCCCCCTACGAGCAGTACTTC	.	.	TRBV6-1	TRBJ2-7
CASSELPQGVNEKLFF	TGTGCCAGCAGTGAACTCCCACAGGGCGTTAATGAAAAACTGTTTTTT	.	.	TRBV6-1	TRBJ1-4
CASSSQMNTEAFF	TGTGCCAGCAGCAGTCAGATGAACACTGAAGCTTTCTTT	few	.	TRBV7-3	TRBJ1-1
CASSPTTNYEQYF	TGTGCCAGCTCACCGACTACCAACTACGAGCAGTACTTC	.	.	TRBV18	TRBJ2-7
CASSLSVASGTWSDEQYF	TGTGCCAGCAGCTTAAGCGTGGCTAGCGGGACATGGAGCGACGAGCAGTACTTC	.	TRBD2	TRBV7-2	TRBJ2-7
CASSKQGAGEPQHF	TGTGCCAGTAGTAAACAGGGGGCCGGTGAGCCCCAGCATTTT	.	TRBD1	TRBV19	TRBJ1-5
CASSSGRLDGDEQFF	TGTGCCAGCAGCTCGGGCAGGCTGGATGGGGATGAGCAGTTCTTC	few	.	TRBV7-6	TRBJ2-1
CSARDAGNTGELFF	TGCAGTGCTAGAGACGCGGGGAACACCGGGGAGCTGTTTTTT	few	.	TRBV20-1	TRBJ2-2
CASAPDGTYYGYTF	TGTGCTAGTGCCCCCGACGGGACGTACTATGGCTACACCTTC	medium-sized	.	TRBV12-5	TRBJ1-2